This TCR beta chain derives from a study of pediatric ulcerative colitis. This clone was picked up one time. Germline CDR1 and CDR2: WNHNN and SYGVQD (reference sequence). The germline V and J ends were trimmed by 6 bases and 3 bases, with 8 bases remaining between them. This CDR3 is built from 13 residues. The repertoire was sequenced with immunoSEQ multiplex PCR; TCRdb's copy has only in-frame clones and lacks some. The table has about 36,000 clones, 70% to 90% seen once. Sequenced input: blood. The chain recombines TRBV10-1 with TRBJ2-2; D is ambiguous. The TCR sequence derives from a girl aged 5 to 17 with moderate ulcerative colitis. The CDR3 region is CASSRSDTGELFF. The CDR3 region has the DNA TGCGCCAGCAGCAGAAGCGACACCGGGGAGCTGTTTTTT.